Each of the 18 T cell receptor beta chains below was sequenced from the same sample in a study of blood T cell repertoires in COVID-19. TCRdb keeps only in-frame clones here, not all; method: immunoSEQ multiplex PCR. Among about 67,000 clones listed, approximately 87% were seen once. Sample: peripheral blood. All receptors come from a man over 45 with active COVID-19.

V gene TRBV19 combines with J gene TRBJ1-1; D might be TRBD1 (5 bases). V was pared by 1 base and J by 5 bases, with 11 bases between. This CDR3 contains 14 residues. Germline V gives CDR1 LNHDA, CDR2 SQIVND (reference sequence). The CDR3 sequence: CASSIAGLRTEAFF. CDR3 nucleotides: TGTGCCAGTAGTATAGCAGGGCTCCGGACTGAAGCTTTCTTT.

The chain carries TRBV25-1 and TRBJ1-6, with a tentative D call TRBD1 (5 bases). This CDR3 has 14 residues. V lost 8 bases to trimming and J lost 4 bases, with 12 bases between them. Germline loops: CDR1 MGHDK, CDR2 SYGVNS. CDR3 bases: TGTGCCAGCGTGACAGAATCATATAATTCACCCCTCCACTTT. This gives the protein CASVTESYNSPLHF. Together with reference TRBV25-1 and TRBJ1-6, the CDR3 gives the full variable domain: EADIYQTPRYLVIGTGKKITLECSQTMGHDKMYWYQQDPGMELHLIHYSYGVNSTEKGDLSSESTVSRIRTEHFPLTLESARPSHTSQYLCASVTESYNSPLHFGNGTRLTVT.

This chain joins TRBV18 and TRBJ1-5; 9 bases fit TRBD1. The germline CDR1 and CDR2 sequences are KGHSH and LQKENI. V trimming: 4 bases; J trimming: 4 bases; junction bases outside the gene matches: 2. The CDR3 loop spans 14 amino acids. CDR3 nucleotides: TGTGCCAGCTCACAGGACAGGGGAAATCAGCCCCAGCATTTT. This encodes CASSQDRGNQPQHF.

The rearrangement joins TRBV5-1 to TRBJ2-7; D gene unclear. Per the germline V gene, CDR1 is SGHRS and CDR2 is YFSETQ. V gave up 3 bases and J gave up 0 bases, with 4 bases separating them. This CDR3 contains 12 residues. CDR3: CASSSHSYEQYF. CDR3 in DNA: TGCGCCAGCAGCTCCCACTCCTACGAGCAGTACTTC.

The J gene is TRBJ2-2, the V gene TRBV30, with 9 positions matching TRBD2. The germline gives CDR1 GTSNPN, CDR2 SVGIG (reference sequence). The CDR3 is 17 residues long. The V and J ends lost 1 base and 4 bases, in that order; junction bases with no gene match: 10. The CDR3 bases are TGTGCCTGGAGTGCCGGTAGCGGGAGTGTCTTCACCGGGGAGCTGTTTTTT. It encodes CAWSAGSGSVFTGELFF.

This clone has just a few counts. The chain uses TRBV14 and TRBJ2-3; TRBD2 agrees at 8 bases. V gave up 1 base and J gave up 10 bases; unmatched junction bases: 4. Germline CDR1 reads SGHDN; CDR2 reads FVKESK. The CDR3 extends over 13 amino acids. The CDR3 loop reads CASSQGRREAQYF. Here the CDR3 DNA reads TGTGCCAGCAGCCAAGGACGGCGGGAGGCGCAGTATTTT. Together with reference TRBV14 and TRBJ2-3, the CDR3 gives the full variable domain: EAGVTQFPSHSVIEKGQTVTLRCDPISGHDNLYWYRRVMGKEIKFLLHFVKESKQDESGMPNNRFLAERTGGTYSTLKVQPAELEDSGVYFCASSQGRREAQYFGPGTRLTVL.

The chain carries TRBV2 and TRBJ1-2; TRBD1 aligns across 9 bases. CDR1 SNHLY and CDR2 FYNNEI come from the germline V gene. The CDR3 runs 13 residues. Trimming took 6 bases from V and 8 from J; bases not matched to a gene: 7. CDR3 region: CASSPQGARGYTF. DNA of the CDR3: TGTGCCAGCAGCCCACAGGGGGCGCGAGGCTACACCTTC.

The chain recombines TRBV24-1 with TRBJ2-5, with 10 bases aligning to TRBD1. The CDR3 runs to 16 residues. Germline lookup yields CDR1 KGHDR and CDR2 SFDVKD. The V segment lost 3 bases and the J segment 4 bases; nucleotides outside the gene matches: 7. This CDR3 is CATSDPMTGGRETQYF. The CDR3 nucleotides are TGTGCCACCAGTGATCCAATGACAGGGGGCCGAGAGACCCAGTACTTC.

The rearrangement joins TRBV28 to TRBJ2-2; D is perhaps TRBD1 (6 bases). The germline CDR1 and CDR2 sequences are MDHEN and SYDVKM. Trimming pared 1 base from V and 0 bases from J, leaving 6 bases between. The CDR3 loop spans 15 amino acids. CDR3 nucleotide sequence: TGTGCCAGCAGTTTATACAGGGCGAACACCGGGGAGCTGTTTTTT. It encodes CASSLYRANTGELFF.

This chain links TRBV25-1 with TRBJ1-1, with TRBD1 as a possible D gene (5 bases). V lost 6 bases, J lost 4 bases, and 12 bases lay in between. The V gene's germline CDR1 is MGHDK and CDR2 SYGVNS. The CDR3 extends over 13 amino acids. The CDR3 here is CASRTREGTEAFF. The CDR3 nucleotides are TGTGCCAGCAGGACCAGGGAGGGCACTGAAGCTTTCTTT.

The chain has TRBV5-1 and TRBJ2-1; 10 positions match TRBD2. The CDR3 spans 15 residues. Trimming at V came to 2 bases and at J to 6 bases, leaving 5 bases not matched to a gene. Germline CDR1 is SGHRS and CDR2 is YFSETQ. Here the CDR3 reads CASSFLAGVLNEQFF. The CDR3 coding sequence is TGCGCCAGCAGCTTTCTAGCGGGAGTGCTCAATGAGCAGTTCTTC.

CDR3 DNA sequence: TGTGCCAGCAGCTCGATCGACAGTAATGAGCAGTTCTTC. Its protein product is CASSSIDSNEQFF. The chain recombines TRBV5-6 with TRBJ2-1; D perhaps matches TRBD1 (5 bases). CDR1 is SGHDT and CDR2 is YYEEEE in the germline V gene. The CDR3 is 13 residues long. V was shortened by 3 bases and J by 7 bases, with 11 bases between the two germline ends.

V is TRBV28 and J is TRBJ1-2, with TRBD1 matching 7 bases. The CDR3 is 15 residues long. V lost 6 bases and J lost 3; bases outside the gene matches: 10. Germline CDR1 and CDR2: MDHEN and SYDVKM. This CDR3 is CASSQPTGDYYGYTF. The CDR3 DNA follows: TGTGCCAGCAGCCAACCAACAGGGGACTACTATGGCTACACCTTC.

The CDR3 loop reads CANPGQGAKGSPLHF. CDR3 DNA: TGTGCCAATCCGGGACAGGGGGCGAAGGGATCACCCCTCCACTTT. The rearrangement uses TRBV6-4 and TRBJ1-6; 12 nucleotides agree with TRBD1. From germline, CDR1 is MRHNA and CDR2 SNTAGT. CDR3 length: 15 residues. J lost 10 bases, V lost 10 bases, and 11 bases had no gene match.

The V and J genes are TRBV24-1 and TRBJ2-1, with 10 bases lining up with TRBD2. The J segment lost 8 bases and the V segment lost 5 bases, leaving 2 bases of the junction unmatched. CDR3 length equals 13 residues. The germline CDR1 and CDR2 sequences are KGHDR and SFDVKD. CDR3 nucleotide sequence: TGTGCCACCAGTGCTAGCGGGAGCTATGAGCAGTTCTTC. It specifies CATSASGSYEQFF.

V is TRBV27 and J is TRBJ2-5; TRBD2 matches at 13 bases. The germline V gene encodes CDR1 MNHEY and CDR2 SMNVEV (reference sequence). V was clipped by 8 bases and J by 6 bases; unmatched bases: 6. CDR3 length: 14 amino acids. CDR3 nucleotides: TGTGCCAGCGGACTAGCGGGAGCTTCGAAGACCCAGTACTTC. Protein: CASGLAGASKTQYF.

This clone has only one observation. CDR3 bases: TGTGCCAGCAGCCTGGAGAGGGACAGGGGGGAGACCCAGTACTTC. Translated: CASSLERDRGETQYF. The chain is built from TRBV5-4 and TRBJ2-5; 11 bases map to TRBD1. The CDR3 is 15 residues long. In germline, CDR1 is SGHNT, CDR2 YYREEE (reference sequence). The ends lost 4 bases at V and 5 bases at J; junction bases unmatched: 7.

The V call is TRBV4-1, the J call TRBJ1-5; D is unclear. The CDR3 totals 16 residues. The germline V gene encodes CDR1 MGHRA and CDR2 YSYEKL. The ends were cut back, 0 bases at V and 0 bases at J, with 9 bases in the middle. The CDR3 DNA is TGCGCCAGCAGCCAAGAAGGAGGATATAGCAATCAGCCCCAGCATTTT. It translates to CASSQEGGYSNQPQHF.